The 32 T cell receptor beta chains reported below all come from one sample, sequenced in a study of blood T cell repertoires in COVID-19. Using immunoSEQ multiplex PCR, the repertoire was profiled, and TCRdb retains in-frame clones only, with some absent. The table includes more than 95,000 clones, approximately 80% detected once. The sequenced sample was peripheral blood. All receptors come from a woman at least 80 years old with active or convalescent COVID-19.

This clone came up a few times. CDR3 protein: CASNRQTNQPQHF. The CDR3 DNA reads TGTGCCAGCAACCGACAGACCAATCAGCCCCAGCATTTT. The rearrangement links TRBV2 to TRBJ1-5; D possibly corresponds to TRBD1 (5 bases). This CDR3 is built from 13 residues. In germline, CDR1 is SNHLY, CDR2 FYNNEI. Deletions cut 7 bases from V and 3 bases from J, with 10 bases between.

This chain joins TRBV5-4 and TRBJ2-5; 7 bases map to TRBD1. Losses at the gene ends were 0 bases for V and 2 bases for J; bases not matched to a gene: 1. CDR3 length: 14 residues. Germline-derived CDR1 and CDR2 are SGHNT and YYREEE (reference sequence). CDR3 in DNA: TGTGCCAGCAGCTTGGGACAGGGACAAGAGACCCAGTACTTC. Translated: CASSLGQGQETQYF.

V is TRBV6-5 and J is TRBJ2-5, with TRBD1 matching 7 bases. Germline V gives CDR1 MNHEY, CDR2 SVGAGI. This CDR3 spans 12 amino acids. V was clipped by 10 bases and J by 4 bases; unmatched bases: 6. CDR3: CATGTEIETQYF. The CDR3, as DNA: TGTGCCACCGGGACAGAGATAGAGACCCAGTACTTC.

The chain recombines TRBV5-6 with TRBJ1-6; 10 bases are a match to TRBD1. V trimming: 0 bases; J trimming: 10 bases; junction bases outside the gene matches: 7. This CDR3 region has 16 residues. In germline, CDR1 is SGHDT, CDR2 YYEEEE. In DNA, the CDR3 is TGTGCCAGCAGCTTGGCCCTGACAGGGGGCATCTCACCCCTCCACTTT. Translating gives CASSLALTGGISPLHF.

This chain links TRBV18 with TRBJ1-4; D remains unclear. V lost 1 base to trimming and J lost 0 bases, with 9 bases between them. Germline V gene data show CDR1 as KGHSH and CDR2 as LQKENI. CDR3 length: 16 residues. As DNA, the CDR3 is TGTGCCAGCTCACCACAATCCGGTGCAACTAATGAAAAACTGTTTTTT. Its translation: CASSPQSGATNEKLFF.

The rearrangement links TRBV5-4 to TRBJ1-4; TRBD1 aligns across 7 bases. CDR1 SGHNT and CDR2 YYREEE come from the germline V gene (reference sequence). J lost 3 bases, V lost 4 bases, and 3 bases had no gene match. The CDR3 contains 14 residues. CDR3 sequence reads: CASSPGQPNEKLFF. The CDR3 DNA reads TGTGCCAGCAGCCCGGGACAGCCTAATGAAAAACTGTTTTTT. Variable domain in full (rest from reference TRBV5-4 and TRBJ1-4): ETGVTQSPTHLIKTRGQQVTLRCSSQSGHNTVSWYQQALGQGPQFIFQYYREEENGRGNFPPRFSGLQFPNYSSELNVNALELDDSALYLCASSPGQPNEKLFFGSGTQLSVL.

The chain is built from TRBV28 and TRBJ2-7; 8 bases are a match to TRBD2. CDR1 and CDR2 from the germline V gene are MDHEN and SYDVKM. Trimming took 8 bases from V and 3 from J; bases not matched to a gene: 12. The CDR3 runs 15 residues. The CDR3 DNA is TGTGCCAGCGATGGTGGGGGCGGGGGGATCTACGAGCAGTACTTC. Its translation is CASDGGGGGIYEQYF.

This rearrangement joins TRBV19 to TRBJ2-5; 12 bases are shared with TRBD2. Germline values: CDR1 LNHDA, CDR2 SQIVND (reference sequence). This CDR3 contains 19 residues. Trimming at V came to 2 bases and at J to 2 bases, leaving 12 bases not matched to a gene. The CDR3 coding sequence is TGTGCCAGTAGTATATTGCTCTCGGCTAGCGGGAGGGGTCAAGAGACCCAGTACTTC. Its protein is CASSILLSASGRGQETQYF.

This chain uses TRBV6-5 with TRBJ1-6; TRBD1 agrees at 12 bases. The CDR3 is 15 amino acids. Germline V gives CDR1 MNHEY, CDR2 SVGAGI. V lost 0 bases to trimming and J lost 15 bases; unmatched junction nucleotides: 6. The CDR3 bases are TGTGCCAGCAGTTACTCCGGGACAGGGGGCTCCCACCTCCACTTT. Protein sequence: CASSYSGTGGSHLHF.

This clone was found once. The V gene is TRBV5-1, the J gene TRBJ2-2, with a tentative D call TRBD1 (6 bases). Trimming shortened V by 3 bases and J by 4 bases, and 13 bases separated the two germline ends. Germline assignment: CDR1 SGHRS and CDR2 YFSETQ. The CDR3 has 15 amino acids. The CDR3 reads CASSSTGTLTGELFF. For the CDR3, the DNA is TGCGCCAGCAGCTCAACAGGGACCCTCACCGGGGAGCTGTTTTTT.

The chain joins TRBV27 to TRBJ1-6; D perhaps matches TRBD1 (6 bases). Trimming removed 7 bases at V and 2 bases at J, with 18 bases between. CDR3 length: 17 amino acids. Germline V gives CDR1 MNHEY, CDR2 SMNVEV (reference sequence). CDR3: CASNPGGGETYNSPLHF. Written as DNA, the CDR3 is TGTGCCAGCAATCCTGGAGGGGGGGAAACCTATAATTCACCCCTCCACTTT.

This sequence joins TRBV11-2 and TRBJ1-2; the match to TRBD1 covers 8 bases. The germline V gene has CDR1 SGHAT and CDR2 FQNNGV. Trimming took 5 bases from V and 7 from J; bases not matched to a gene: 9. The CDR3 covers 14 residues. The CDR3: CASSPRQGKGGYTF. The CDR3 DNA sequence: TGTGCCAGCAGCCCAAGACAGGGGAAAGGTGGCTACACCTTC.

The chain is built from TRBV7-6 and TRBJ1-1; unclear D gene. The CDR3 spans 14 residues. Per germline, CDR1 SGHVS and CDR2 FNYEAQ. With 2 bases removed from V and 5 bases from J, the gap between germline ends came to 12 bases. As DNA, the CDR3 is TGTGCCAGCAGCTTATTCTCAGGAACGACTGAAGCTTTCTTT. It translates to CASSLFSGTTEAFF.

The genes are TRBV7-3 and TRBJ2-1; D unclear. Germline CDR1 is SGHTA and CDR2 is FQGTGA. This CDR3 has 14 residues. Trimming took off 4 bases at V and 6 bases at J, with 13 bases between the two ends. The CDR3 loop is CASSSPGLSNEQFF. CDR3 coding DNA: TGTGCCAGCAGCTCCCCCGGTCTGAGCAATGAGCAGTTCTTC. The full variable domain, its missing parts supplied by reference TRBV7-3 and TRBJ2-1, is GAGVSQTPSNKVTEKGKYVELRCDPISGHTALYWYRQSLGQGPEFLIYFQGTGAADDSGLPNDRFFAVRPEGSVSTLKIQRTERGDSAVYLCASSSPGLSNEQFFGPGTRLTVL.

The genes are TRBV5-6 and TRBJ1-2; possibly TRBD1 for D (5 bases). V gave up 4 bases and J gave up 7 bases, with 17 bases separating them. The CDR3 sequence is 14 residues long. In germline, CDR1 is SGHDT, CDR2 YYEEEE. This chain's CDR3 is CASSGGYWGSGYTF. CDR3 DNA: TGTGCCAGCAGCGGGGGGTATTGGGGTAGTGGCTACACCTTC.

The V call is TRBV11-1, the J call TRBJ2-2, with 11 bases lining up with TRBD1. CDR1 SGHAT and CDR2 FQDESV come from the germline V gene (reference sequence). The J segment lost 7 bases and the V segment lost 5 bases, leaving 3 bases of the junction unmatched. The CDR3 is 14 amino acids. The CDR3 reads CASSRDRGNGELFF. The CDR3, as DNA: TGTGCCAGCAGCAGGGACAGGGGGAACGGGGAGCTGTTTTTT.

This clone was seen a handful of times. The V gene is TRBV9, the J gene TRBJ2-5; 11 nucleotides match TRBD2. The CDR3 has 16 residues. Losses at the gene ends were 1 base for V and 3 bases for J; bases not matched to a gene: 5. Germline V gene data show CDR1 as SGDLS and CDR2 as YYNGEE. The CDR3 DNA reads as TGTGCCAGCAGCGTAAGGCCTAGCGGGGGGAAAGAGACCCAGTACTTC. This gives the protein CASSVRPSGGKETQYF.

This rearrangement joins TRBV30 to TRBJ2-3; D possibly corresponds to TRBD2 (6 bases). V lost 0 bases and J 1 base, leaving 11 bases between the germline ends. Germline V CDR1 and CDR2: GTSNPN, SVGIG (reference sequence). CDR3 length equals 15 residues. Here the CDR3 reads CAWSVLSGGTDTQYF. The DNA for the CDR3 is TGTGCCTGGAGTGTACTTAGCGGTGGCACAGATACGCAGTATTTT. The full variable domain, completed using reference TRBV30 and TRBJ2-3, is SQTIHQWPATLVQPVGSPLSLECTVEGTSNPNLYWYRQAAGRGLQLLFYSVGIGQISSEVPQNLSASRPQDRQFILSSKKLLLSDSGFYLCAWSVLSGGTDTQYFGPGTRLTVL.

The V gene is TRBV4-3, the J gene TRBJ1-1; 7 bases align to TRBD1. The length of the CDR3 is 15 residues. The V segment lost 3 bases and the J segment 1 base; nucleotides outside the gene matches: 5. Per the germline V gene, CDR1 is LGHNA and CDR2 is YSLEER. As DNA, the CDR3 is TGCGCCAGCAGCCAGTCGACAGGGCCGAACACTGAAGCTTTCTTT. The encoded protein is CASSQSTGPNTEAFF.

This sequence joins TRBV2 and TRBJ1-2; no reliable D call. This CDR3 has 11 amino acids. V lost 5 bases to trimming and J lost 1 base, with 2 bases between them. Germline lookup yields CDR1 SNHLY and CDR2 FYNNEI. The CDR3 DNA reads TGTGCCAGCAGTCTTAACTATGGCTACACCTTC. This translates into CASSLNYGYTF.

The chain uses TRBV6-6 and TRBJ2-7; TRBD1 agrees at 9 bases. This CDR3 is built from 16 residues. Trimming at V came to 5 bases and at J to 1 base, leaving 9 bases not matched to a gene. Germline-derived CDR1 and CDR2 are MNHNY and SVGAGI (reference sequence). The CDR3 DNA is TGTGCCAGCAGTCGGGCGGGACAGGGAACTTCCTACGAGCAGTACTTC. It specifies CASSRAGQGTSYEQYF.

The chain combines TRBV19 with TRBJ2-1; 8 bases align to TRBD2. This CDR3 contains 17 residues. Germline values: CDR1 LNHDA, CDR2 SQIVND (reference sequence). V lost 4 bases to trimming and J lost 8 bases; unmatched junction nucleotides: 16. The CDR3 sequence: CASSRAAGGPAGDEQFF. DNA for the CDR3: TGTGCCAGTAGTAGGGCGGCGGGGGGCCCCGCAGGTGATGAGCAGTTCTTC.

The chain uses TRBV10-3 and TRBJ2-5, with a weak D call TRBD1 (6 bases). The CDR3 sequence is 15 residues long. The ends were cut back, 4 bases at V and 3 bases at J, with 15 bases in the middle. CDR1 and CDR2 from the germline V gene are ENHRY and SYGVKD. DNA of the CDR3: TGTGCCATCAGTGGGACAGAAGTCAGTAAAGAGACCCAGTACTTC. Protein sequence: CAISGTEVSKETQYF.

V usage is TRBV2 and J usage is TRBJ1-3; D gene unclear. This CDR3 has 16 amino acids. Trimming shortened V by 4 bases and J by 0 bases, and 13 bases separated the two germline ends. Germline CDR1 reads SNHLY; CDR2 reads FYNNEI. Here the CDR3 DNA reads TGTGCCAGCAGTGCAGGCGGGCCTCCCTCTGGAAACACCATATATTTT. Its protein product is CASSAGGPPSGNTIYF.

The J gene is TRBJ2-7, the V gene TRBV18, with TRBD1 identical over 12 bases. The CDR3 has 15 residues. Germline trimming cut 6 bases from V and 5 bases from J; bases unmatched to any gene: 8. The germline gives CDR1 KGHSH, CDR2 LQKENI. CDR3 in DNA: TGTGCCAGCTCGCCAAGGGACAGGGGGCGACACGAGCAGTACTTC. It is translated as CASSPRDRGRHEQYF.

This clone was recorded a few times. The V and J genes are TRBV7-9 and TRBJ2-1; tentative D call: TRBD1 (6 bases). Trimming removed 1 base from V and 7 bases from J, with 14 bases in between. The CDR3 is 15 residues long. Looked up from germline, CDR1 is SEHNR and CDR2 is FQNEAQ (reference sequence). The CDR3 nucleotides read TGTGCCAGCAGCTTAGGCAGAGTAGGGGGAAATGAGCAGTTCTTC. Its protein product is CASSLGRVGGNEQFF.

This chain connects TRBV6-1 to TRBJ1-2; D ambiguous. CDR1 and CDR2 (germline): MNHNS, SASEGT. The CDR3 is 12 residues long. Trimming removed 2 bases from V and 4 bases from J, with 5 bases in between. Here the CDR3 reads CASSEQIYGYTF. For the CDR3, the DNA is TGTGCCAGCAGTGAACAGATCTATGGCTACACCTTC.

The chain's CDR3 is CASNPDSSYSNQPQHF. Written as DNA, the CDR3 is TGTGCCAGTAACCCGGACAGTTCCTATAGCAATCAGCCCCAGCATTTT. The rearrangement links TRBV19 to TRBJ1-5, with D possibly TRBD1 on 6 matching bases. This CDR3 contains 16 residues. The V end was cut by 7 bases, the J end by 0 bases, with 16 bases between. The germline V gene encodes CDR1 LNHDA and CDR2 SQIVND (reference sequence).

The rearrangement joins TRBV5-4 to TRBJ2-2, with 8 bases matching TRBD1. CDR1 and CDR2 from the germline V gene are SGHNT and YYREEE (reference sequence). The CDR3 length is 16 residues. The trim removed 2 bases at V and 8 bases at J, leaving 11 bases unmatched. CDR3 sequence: CASSLPGGLGAGELFF. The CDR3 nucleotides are TGTGCCAGCAGCTTACCAGGGGGCTTAGGGGCAGGGGAGCTGTTTTTT.

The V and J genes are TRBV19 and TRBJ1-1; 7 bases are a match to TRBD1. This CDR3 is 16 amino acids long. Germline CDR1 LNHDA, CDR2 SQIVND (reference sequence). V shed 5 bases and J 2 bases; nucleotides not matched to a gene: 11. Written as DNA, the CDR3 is TGTGCCAGTAGTCTTCCTAGCGGGACAGTAAACACTGAAGCTTTCTTT. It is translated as CASSLPSGTVNTEAFF.

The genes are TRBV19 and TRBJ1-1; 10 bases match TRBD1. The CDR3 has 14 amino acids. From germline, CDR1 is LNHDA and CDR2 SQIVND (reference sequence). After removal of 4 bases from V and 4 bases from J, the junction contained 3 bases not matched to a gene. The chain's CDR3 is CASSTGQGSTEAFF. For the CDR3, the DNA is TGTGCCAGTAGTACGGGACAGGGGAGCACTGAAGCTTTCTTT.

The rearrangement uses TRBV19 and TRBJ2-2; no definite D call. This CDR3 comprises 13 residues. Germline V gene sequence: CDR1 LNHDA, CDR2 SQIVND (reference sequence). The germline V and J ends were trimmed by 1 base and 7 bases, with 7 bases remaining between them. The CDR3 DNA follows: TGTGCCAGTAGTATAGTGTCGGGCGGGGAGCTGTTTTTT. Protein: CASSIVSGGELFF.